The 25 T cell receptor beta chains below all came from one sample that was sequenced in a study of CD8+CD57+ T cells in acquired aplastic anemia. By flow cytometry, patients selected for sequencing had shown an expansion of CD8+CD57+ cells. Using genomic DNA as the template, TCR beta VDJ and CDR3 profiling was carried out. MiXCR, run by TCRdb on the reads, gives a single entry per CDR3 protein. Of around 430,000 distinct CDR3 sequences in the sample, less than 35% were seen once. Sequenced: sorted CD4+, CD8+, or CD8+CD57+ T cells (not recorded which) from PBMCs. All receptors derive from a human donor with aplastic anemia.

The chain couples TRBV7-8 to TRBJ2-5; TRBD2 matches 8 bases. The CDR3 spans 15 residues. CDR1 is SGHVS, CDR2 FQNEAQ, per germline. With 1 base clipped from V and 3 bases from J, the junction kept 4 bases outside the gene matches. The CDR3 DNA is TGTGCCAGCAGCTTAGTAGCGGGGTCGAAAGAGACCCAGTACTTC. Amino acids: CASSLVAGSKETQYF.

CDR3 nucleotide sequence: TGTGCCAGCTGCACCGGACAGAAGGGGGTTTATAGCAATCAGCCCCAGCATTTT. It specifies CASCTGQKGVYSNQPQHF. The J gene is TRBJ1-5, the V gene TRBV6-1; weak D call: TRBD1 (6 bases). Trimming took 8 bases from V and 0 from J, leaving 23 bases between them. The germline V gene has CDR1 MNHNS and CDR2 SASEGT. The CDR3 consists of 18 residues.

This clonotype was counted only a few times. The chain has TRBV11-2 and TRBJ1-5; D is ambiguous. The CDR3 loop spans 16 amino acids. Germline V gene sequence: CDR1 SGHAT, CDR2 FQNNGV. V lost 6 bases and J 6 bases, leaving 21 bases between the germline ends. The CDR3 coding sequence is TGTGCCAGCAGGGATCTGGTAGGTCCCTCCACTCAGCCCCAGCATTTT. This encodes CASRDLVGPSTQPQHF.

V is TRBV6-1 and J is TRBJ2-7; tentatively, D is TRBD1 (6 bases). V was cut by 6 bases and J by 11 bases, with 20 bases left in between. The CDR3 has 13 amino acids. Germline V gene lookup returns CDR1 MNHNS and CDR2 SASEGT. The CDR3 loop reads CASSAGASLREYF. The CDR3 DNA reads TGTGCCAGCAGCGCAGGGGCCTCCCTACGAGAGTACTTC.

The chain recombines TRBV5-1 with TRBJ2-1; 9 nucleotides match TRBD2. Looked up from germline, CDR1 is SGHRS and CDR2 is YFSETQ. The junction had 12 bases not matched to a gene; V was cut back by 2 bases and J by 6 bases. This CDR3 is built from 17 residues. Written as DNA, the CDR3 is TGCGCCAGCAGCTTAGCCGGGACTAGCTTGGATATCAATGAGCAGTTCTTC. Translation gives CASSLAGTSLDINEQFF.

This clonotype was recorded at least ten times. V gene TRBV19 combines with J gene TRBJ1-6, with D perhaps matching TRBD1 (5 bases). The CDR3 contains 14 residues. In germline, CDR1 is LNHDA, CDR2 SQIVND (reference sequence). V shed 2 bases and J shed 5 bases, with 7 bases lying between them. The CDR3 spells CASSIRDHNSPLHF. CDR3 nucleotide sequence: TGTGCCAGTAGTATACGGGACCATAATTCACCCCTCCACTTT.

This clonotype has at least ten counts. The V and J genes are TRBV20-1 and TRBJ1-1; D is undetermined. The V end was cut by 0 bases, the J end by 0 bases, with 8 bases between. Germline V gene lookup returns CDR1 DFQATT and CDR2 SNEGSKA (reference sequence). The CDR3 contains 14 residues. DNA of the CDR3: TGCAGTGCTAGAGAATCAGCTATGAACACTGAAGCTTTCTTT. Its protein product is CSARESAMNTEAFF.

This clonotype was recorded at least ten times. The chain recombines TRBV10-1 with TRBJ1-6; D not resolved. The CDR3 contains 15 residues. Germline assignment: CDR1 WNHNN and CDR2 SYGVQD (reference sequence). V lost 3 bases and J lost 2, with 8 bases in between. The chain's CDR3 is CASSDGRTYNSPLHF. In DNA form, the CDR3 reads TGCGCCAGCAGTGACGGGAGGACCTATAATTCACCCCTCCACTTT.

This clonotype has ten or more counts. The CDR3 sequence: CASRRQASDEQYF. Written as DNA, the CDR3 is TGTGCCAGTAGGAGACAGGCGTCGGACGAGCAGTACTTC. The chain links TRBV19 to TRBJ2-7; D is perhaps TRBD1 (6 bases). CDR3 length equals 13 residues. V lost 6 bases and J 5 bases, leaving 14 bases between the germline ends. Germline lookup yields CDR1 LNHDA and CDR2 SQIVND (reference sequence).

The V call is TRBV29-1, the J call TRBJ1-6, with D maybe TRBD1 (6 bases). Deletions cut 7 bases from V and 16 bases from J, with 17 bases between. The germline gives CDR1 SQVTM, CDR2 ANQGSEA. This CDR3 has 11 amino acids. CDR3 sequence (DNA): TGCAGCGGGCTGGCTAGGGACACGCTCCACTTT. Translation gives CSGLARDTLHF.

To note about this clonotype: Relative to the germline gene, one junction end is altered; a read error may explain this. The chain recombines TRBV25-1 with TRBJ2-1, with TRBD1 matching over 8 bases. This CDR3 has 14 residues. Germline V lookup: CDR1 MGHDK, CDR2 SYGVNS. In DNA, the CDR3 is TGTGCCAGCAGCGAGACAGGGGCTTACAGTGAGCAGTTCTTC. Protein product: CASSETGAYSEQFF. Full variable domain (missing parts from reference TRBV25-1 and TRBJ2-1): EADIYQTPRYLVIGTGKKITLECSQTMGHDKMYWYQQDPGMELHLIHYSYGVNSTEKGDLSSESTVSRIRTEHFPLTLESARPSHTSQYLCASSETGAYSEQFFGPGTRLTVL.

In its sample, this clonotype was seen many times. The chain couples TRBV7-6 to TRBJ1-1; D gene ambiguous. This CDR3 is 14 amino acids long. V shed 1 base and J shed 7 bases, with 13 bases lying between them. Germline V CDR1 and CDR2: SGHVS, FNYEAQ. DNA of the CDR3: TGTGCCAGCAGCTTAGTAGCGGGCCGGATTGAAGCTTTCTTT. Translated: CASSLVAGRIEAFF. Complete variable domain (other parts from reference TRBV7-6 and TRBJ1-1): GAGVSQSPRYKVTKRGQDVALRCDPISGHVSLYWYRQALGQGPEFLTYFNYEAQQDKSGLPNDRFSAERPEGSISTLTIQRTEQRDSAMYRCASSLVAGRIEAFFGQGTRLTVV.

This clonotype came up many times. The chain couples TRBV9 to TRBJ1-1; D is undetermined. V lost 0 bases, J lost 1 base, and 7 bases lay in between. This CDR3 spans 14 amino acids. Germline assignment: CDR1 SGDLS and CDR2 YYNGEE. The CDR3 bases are TGTGCCAGCAGCGTAGGCAGTCGGAACACTGAAGCTTTCTTT. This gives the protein CASSVGSRNTEAFF. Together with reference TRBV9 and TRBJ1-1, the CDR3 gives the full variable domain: DSGVTQTPKHLITATGQRVTLRCSPRSGDLSVYWYQQSLDQGLQFLIQYYNGEERAKGNILERFSAQQFPDLHSELNLSSLELGDSALYFCASSVGSRNTEAFFGQGTRLTVV.

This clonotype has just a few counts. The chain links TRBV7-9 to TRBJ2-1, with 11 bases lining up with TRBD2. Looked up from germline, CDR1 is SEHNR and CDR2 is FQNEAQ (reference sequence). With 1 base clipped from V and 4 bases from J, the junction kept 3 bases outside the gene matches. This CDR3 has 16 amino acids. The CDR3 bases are TGTGCCAGCAGCTTAGTACTAGCGGGGGATTACAATGAGCAGTTCTTC. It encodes CASSLVLAGDYNEQFF. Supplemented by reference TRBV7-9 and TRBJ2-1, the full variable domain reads DTGVSQNPRHKITKRGQNVTFRCDPISEHNRLYWYRQTLGQGPEFLTYFQNEAQLEKSRLLSDRFSAERPKGSFSTLEIQRTEQGDSAMYLCASSLVLAGDYNEQFFGPGTRLTVL.

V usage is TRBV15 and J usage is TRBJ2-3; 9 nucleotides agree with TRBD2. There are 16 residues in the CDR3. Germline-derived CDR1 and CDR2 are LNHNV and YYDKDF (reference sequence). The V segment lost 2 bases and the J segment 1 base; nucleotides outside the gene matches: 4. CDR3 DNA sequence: TGTGCCACCAGCAGACCGAAGCGGGGGGGCACAGATACGCAGTATTTT. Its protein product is CATSRPKRGGTDTQYF.

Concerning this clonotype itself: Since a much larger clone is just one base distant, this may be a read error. The CDR3 DNA follows: TGTGCCACCCGTGATCAACACAGGGGACGGGCCGGGGAGCTGTTTTTT. This codes for CATRDQHRGRAGELFF. The rearrangement links TRBV24-1 to TRBJ2-2, with TRBD1 identical over 7 bases. The CDR3 is 16 residues long. In germline, CDR1 is KGHDR, CDR2 SFDVKD.

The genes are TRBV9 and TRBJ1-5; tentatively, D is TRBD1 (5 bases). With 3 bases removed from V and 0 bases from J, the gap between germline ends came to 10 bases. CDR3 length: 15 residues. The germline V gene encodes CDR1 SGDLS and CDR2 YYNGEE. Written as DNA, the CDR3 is TGTGCCAGCAGCGCTTCCGGGGGTAGCAATCAGCCCCAGCATTTT. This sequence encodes CASSASGGSNQPQHF.

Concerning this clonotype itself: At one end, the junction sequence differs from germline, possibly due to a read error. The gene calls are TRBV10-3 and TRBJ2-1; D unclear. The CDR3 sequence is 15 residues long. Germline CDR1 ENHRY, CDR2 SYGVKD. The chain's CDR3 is CASSPTFMPEHEQFF. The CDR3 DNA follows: TGTGCCAGCAGTCCAACTTTTATGCCCGAGCATGAGCAGTTCTTC.

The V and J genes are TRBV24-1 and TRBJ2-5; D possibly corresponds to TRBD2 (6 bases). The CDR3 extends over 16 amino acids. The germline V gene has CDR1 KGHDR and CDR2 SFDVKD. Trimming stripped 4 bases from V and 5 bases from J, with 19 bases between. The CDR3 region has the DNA TGTGCCACCAGTGAGGGGGGACCAGGCCGGGGGGAGACCCAGTACTTC. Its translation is CATSEGGPGRGETQYF.

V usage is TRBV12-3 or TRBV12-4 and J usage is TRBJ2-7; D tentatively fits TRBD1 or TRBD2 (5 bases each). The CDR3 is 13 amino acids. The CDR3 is CASSSGQVGPMGV. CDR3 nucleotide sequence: TGTGCCAGCAGTTCGGGGCAGGTCGGACCCATGGGGGTC.

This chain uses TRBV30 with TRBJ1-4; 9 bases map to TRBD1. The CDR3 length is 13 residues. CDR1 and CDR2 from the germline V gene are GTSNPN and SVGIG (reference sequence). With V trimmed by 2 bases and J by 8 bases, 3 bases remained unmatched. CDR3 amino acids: CAWSPGTGEKLFF. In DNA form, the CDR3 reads TGTGCCTGGAGTCCCGGGACAGGGGAAAAACTGTTTTTT.

The CDR3 DNA follows: TGTGCCAGTAGACCCGACAGGGTATCTGAAGCTTTCTTT. Protein sequence: CASRPDRVSEAFF. This chain links TRBV19 with TRBJ1-1; 7 bases match TRBD1. J was trimmed by 6 bases and V by 6 bases; bases with no gene match: 7. Germline assignment: CDR1 LNHDA and CDR2 SQIVND (reference sequence). The CDR3 sequence is 13 residues long.

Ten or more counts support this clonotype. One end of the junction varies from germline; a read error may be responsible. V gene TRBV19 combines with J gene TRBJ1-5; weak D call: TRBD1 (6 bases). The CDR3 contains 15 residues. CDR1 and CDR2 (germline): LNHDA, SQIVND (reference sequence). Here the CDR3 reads CASSNGGHSNQPQHF. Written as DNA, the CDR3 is TGTGCCAGCAGTAACGGGGGGCATAGCAATCAGCCCCAGCATTTT.

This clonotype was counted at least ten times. The CDR3 sequence is CASREVWGPSPLHF. Written as DNA, the CDR3 is TGTGCCAGCAGGGAAGTTTGGGGTCCCTCACCCCTCCACTTT. The gene calls are TRBV7-9 and TRBJ1-6; no definite D call. The V end lost 6 bases, the J end lost 10 bases, and 16 bases lay between the germline ends. CDR3 length: 14 amino acids. CDR1 is SEHNR, CDR2 FQNEAQ, per germline (reference sequence).

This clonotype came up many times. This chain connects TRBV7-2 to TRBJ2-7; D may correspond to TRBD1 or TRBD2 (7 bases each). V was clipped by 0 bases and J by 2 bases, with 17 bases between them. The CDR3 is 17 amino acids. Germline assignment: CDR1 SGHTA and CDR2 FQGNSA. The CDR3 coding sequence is TGTGCCAGCAGCTTAGCCCGCGCCAGGGGGGGGGCCTACGAGCAGTACTTC. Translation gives CASSLARARGGAYEQYF.